This T cell receptor (beta chain) comes out of a study of blood T cell repertoires in COVID-19. For the study at large: Sites in the United States, Italy and Spain provided acute and convalescent COVID-19 samples. PBMCs, B-cell-depleted T cells, or T cells provided the cDNA or gDNA that made up the material.

How the authors handled the data: For nucleated cells, counts were estimated from reference gene primer amplification. Here immunoSEQ multiplex PCR was the method, and the copy in TCRdb shows in-frame clones only, minus some. From that table come the V and J calls and clone size; the DNA was used to work out D and trimming. The sample lists 200,000 to 300,000 clones, around 87% occurring once. From germline, CDR1 is MNHEY and CDR2 SVGAGI. This CDR3 is built from 14 residues. V was clipped by 2 bases and J by 2 bases, with 7 bases between them. Sequenced: peripheral blood. V usage is TRBV6-5 and J usage is TRBJ1-5; D remains ambiguous. This clonotype was obtained from a woman in her fifties or sixties with acute or convalescent COVID-19. The CDR3 DNA reads as TGTGCCAGCAGTTACGGCACAGGCAATCAGCCCCAGCATTTT. Protein sequence: CASSYGTGNQPQHF.